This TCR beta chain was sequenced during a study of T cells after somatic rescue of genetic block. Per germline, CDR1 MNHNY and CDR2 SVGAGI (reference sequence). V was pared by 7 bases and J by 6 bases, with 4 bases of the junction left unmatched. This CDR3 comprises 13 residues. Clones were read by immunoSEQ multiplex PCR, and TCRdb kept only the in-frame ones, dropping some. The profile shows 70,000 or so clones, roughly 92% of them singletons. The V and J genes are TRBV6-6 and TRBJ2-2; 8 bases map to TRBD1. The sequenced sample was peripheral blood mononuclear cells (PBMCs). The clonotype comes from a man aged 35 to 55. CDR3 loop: CASTGGNSGELFF. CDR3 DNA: TGTGCCAGCACAGGGGGCAATTCCGGGGAGCTGTTTTTT.